This TCR beta chain was retrieved from a study of cytomegalovirus exposure and HLA in healthy donors. Study results and limitations: TCR beta V- and J-gene trimming was later associated with a missense DCLRE1C variant.

The V end was cut by 1 base, the J end by 6 bases, with 16 bases between. This CDR3 contains 16 residues. The germline CDR1 and CDR2 sequences are MGHRA and YSYEKL. Points on this clone: Its antigen is as yet unknown.

The study ran its PCR with 60 Vbeta and 13 Jbeta primers. Sequencing was performed with immunoSEQ multiplex PCR; in TCRdb, only in-frame clones are kept and a portion is missing. Of more than 85,000 clones listed, roughly 80% are singletons. The TCR originated in a woman in her forties or fifties in good health and CMV-seropositive. The chain combines TRBV4-1 with TRBJ1-5; D is undetermined. Sequencing input: PBMCs. The chain's CDR3 is CASSQGSSGFRQPQHF. DNA of the CDR3: TGCGCCAGCAGCCAAGGATCGTCGGGGTTTCGTCAGCCCCAGCATTTT.